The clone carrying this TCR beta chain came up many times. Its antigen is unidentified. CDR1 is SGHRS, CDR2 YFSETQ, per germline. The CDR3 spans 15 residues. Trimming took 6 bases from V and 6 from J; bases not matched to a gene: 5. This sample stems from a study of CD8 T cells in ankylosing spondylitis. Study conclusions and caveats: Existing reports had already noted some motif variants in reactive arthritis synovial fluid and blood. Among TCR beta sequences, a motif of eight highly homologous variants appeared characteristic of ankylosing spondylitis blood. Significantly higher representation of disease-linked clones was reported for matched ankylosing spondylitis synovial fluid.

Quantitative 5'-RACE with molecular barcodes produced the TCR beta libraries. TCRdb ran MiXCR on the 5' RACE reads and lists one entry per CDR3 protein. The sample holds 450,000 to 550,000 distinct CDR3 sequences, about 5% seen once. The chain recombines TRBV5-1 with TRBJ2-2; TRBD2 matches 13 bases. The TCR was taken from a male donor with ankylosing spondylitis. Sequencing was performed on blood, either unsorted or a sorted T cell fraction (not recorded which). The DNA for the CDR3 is TGCGCCAGCACCATCGGACTAGCGGGAGCCGGGGAGCTGTTTTTT. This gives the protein CASTIGLAGAGELFF.